A single sample is the source of the 16 T cell receptor beta chains below, sequenced in a study of cytomegalovirus exposure and HLA in healthy donors. Both 60 Vbeta primers and 13 Jbeta primers went into the PCR. The assay was immunoSEQ multiplex PCR, and TCRdb's table has in-frame clones only and misses some. The sample includes 130,000 or so clones, roughly four fifths of them seen just once. The sequenced sample consisted of PBMCs. Receptors were obtained from a woman aged 40 to 50 in good health and CMV-seronegative.

The rearrangement uses TRBV4-2 and TRBJ2-2; 10 nucleotides agree with TRBD2. The CDR3 covers 16 residues. V shed 1 base, J shed 11 bases, and the junction held 10 bases outside the gene matches. The V gene's germline CDR1 is LGHNA and CDR2 YNFKEQ. CDR3 in amino acids: CASSQGLGLADSELFF. CDR3 bases: TGTGCCAGCAGCCAAGGTCTCGGACTAGCGGATAGCGAGCTGTTTTTT.

This clone was found a few times. The chain employs TRBV20-1 and TRBJ2-7; D is ambiguous. V was pared by 3 bases and J by 6 bases, with 9 bases between. CDR3 length equals 11 residues. Per germline, CDR1 DFQATT and CDR2 SNEGSKA (reference sequence). The CDR3 sequence: CSASRSFEQYF. DNA of the CDR3: TGCAGTGCTAGCAGAAGTTTCGAGCAGTACTTC.

The V gene is TRBV28, the J gene TRBJ2-3; a weak D match, TRBD2 (6 bases). With 10 bases removed from V and 0 bases from J, the gap between germline ends came to 11 bases. This CDR3 region has 13 residues. Germline assignment: CDR1 MDHEN and CDR2 SYDVKM. CDR3 DNA sequence: TGTGCCACCTATAGCGGAAGCACAGATACGCAGTATTTT. Translated, it gives CATYSGSTDTQYF.

This chain joins TRBV7-9 and TRBJ2-3; 10 bases agree with TRBD2. Losses at the gene ends were 5 bases for V and 1 base for J; bases not matched to a gene: 15. The CDR3 loop spans 19 amino acids. Germline CDR1 SEHNR, CDR2 FQNEAQ (reference sequence). The CDR3 nucleotides read TGTGCCAGCAGCCGAAATCCCCATCTAGCGGGAGAGCGCACAGATACGCAGTATTTT. Translating gives CASSRNPHLAGERTDTQYF.

The chain employs TRBV18 and TRBJ2-7; tentative D call: TRBD2 (5 bases). Per germline, CDR1 KGHSH and CDR2 LQKENI. CDR3 length: 12 residues. Trimming pared 4 bases from V and 7 bases from J, leaving 11 bases between. This chain's CDR3 is CASSLRDGEQYF. The CDR3 DNA reads as TGTGCCAGCTCACTGAGGGATGGGGAGCAGTACTTC. The whole variable domain, filled in from reference TRBV18 and TRBJ2-7, reads NAGVMQNPRHLVRRRGQEARLRCSPMKGHSHVYWYRQLPEEGLKFMVYLQKENIIDESGMPKERFSAEFPKEGPSILRIQQVVRGDSAAYFCASSLRDGEQYFGPGTRLTVT.

In this sample, this clone turned up a few times. V is TRBV5-1 and J is TRBJ2-5, with 7 bases fitting TRBD1. Germline lookup yields CDR1 SGHRS and CDR2 YFSETQ. V trimming: 2 bases; J trimming: 5 bases; junction bases outside the gene matches: 3. The CDR3 contains 13 residues. CDR3 sequence reads: CASSLQGTETQYF. The CDR3 nucleotides are TGCGCCAGCAGCTTACAGGGGACGGAGACCCAGTACTTC.

The rearrangement links TRBV2 to TRBJ2-3; 11 positions match TRBD2. CDR1 is SNHLY, CDR2 FYNNEI, per germline. The J segment lost 0 bases and the V segment lost 4 bases, leaving 3 bases of the junction unmatched. There are 16 residues in the CDR3. The chain's CDR3 is CASSGGTSGSTDTQYF. CDR3 nucleotides: TGTGCCAGCAGTGGGGGGACTAGCGGAAGCACAGATACGCAGTATTTT.

The chain uses TRBV4-3 and TRBJ2-5, with D perhaps matching TRBD1 (5 bases). Gene TRBJ2-7 matches the end of the DNA better, so the J call may be wrong. Germline V gene lookup returns CDR1 LGHNA and CDR2 YSLEER. The CDR3 sequence is 15 residues long. CDR3 nucleotides: TGCGCCAGCAGCCAAGATACAGGCACCCCCTACGAGCAGTACTTC. Its translation: CASSQDTGTPYEQYF.

The chain is built from TRBV5-6 and TRBJ1-6, with a tentative D call TRBD1 (6 bases). Per the germline V gene, CDR1 is SGHDT and CDR2 is YYEEEE. Trimming took off 2 bases at V and 10 bases at J, with 16 bases between the two ends. CDR3 length: 15 residues. The CDR3 DNA reads TGTGCCAGCAGCTTAGTAGGGACATACAACTCACCCCTCCACTTT. Its translation: CASSLVGTYNSPLHF.

Only one count was recorded for this clone. J is TRBJ2-7 and V is TRBV4-3; 7 positions agree with TRBD2. The trim removed 0 bases at V and 4 bases at J, leaving 12 bases unmatched. Per germline, CDR1 LGHNA and CDR2 YSLEER. The CDR3 runs to 17 residues. This chain's CDR3 is CASSQEYPRLAPYEQYF. In DNA form, the CDR3 reads TGCGCCAGCAGCCAAGAATATCCTAGACTAGCCCCATACGAGCAGTACTTC.

This chain links TRBV7-9 with TRBJ2-5, with TRBD2 matching 11 bases. Matching the DNA end better, TRBJ2-7 makes the J call doubtful. Germline V lookup: CDR1 SEHNR, CDR2 FQNEAQ (reference sequence). The CDR3 runs to 18 residues. The CDR3 spells CASSLNLGLAVSSYEQYF. CDR3 DNA sequence: TGTGCCAGCAGCTTAAATTTGGGACTAGCGGTCAGCTCCTACGAGCAGTACTTC.

The V gene is TRBV6-4, the J gene TRBJ2-2, with 7 nucleotides matching TRBD1. V shed 6 bases, J shed 6 bases, and the junction held 7 bases outside the gene matches. The CDR3 runs 14 residues. Germline CDR1 MRHNA, CDR2 SNTAGT. The CDR3 region is CASRGTDIAGELFF. The CDR3 nucleotides read TGTGCCAGCAGGGGGACAGATATCGCCGGGGAGCTGTTTTTT.

This chain joins TRBV18 and TRBJ2-7, with D unclear. The ends were cut back, 3 bases at V and 4 bases at J, with 13 bases in the middle. Germline CDR1 and CDR2: KGHSH and LQKENI. The CDR3 covers 14 residues. CDR3 nucleotides: TGTGCCAGCTCACCCGACACCCTGGCATACGAGCAGTACTTC. Translating it yields CASSPDTLAYEQYF.

V usage is TRBV5-1 and J usage is TRBJ2-5, with D possibly TRBD2 on 6 matching bases. Trimming pared 0 bases from V and 1 base from J, leaving 10 bases between. In germline, CDR1 is SGHRS, CDR2 YFSETQ. This CDR3 spans 15 amino acids. The DNA for the CDR3 is TGCGCCAGCAGCTTGGCCCCGGGACTCCAAGAGACCCAGTACTTC. Residues: CASSLAPGLQETQYF. The whole variable domain, remainder taken from reference TRBV5-1 and TRBJ2-5, is KAGVTQTPRYLIKTRGQQVTLSCSPISGHRSVSWYQQTPGQGLQFLFEYFSETQRNKGNFPGRFSGRQFSNSRSEMNVSTLELGDSALYLCASSLAPGLQETQYFGPGTRLLVL.

The chain has TRBV7-6 and TRBJ2-3; D uncertain. Germline CDR1 reads SGHVS; CDR2 reads FNYEAQ. V lost 5 bases and J lost 0, with 9 bases in between. The CDR3 loop spans 14 amino acids. CDR3 DNA sequence: TGTGCCAGCAGCCACACCCCTAGCACAGATACGCAGTATTTT. It encodes CASSHTPSTDTQYF.

This chain links TRBV9 with TRBJ2-6; 10 bases are a match to TRBD2. Germline V CDR1 and CDR2: SGDLS, YYNGEE. CDR3 size: 18 residues. Trimming removed 4 bases from V and 0 bases from J; junction bases left unmatched: 7. CDR3 region: CASSPPGLAFSGANVLTF. For the CDR3, the DNA is TGTGCCAGCAGCCCTCCGGGACTAGCGTTCTCTGGGGCCAACGTCCTGACTTTC.